Below are 10 T cell receptor beta chains sequenced from a single sample in a study of PD-1 blockade in classical Hodgkin lymphoma. Profiled with immunoSEQ multiplex PCR; TCRdb holds only in-frame clones, not every one. The sample contains fewer than 7,500 clones, around 64% of which appear only once. Time point here: cycle 4 day 1 (C4D1), after 5 to 7 weeks of nivolumab. Each patient relapsed following autologous stem cell transplantation, and prior brentuximab vedotin exposure differed. Investigators obtained CD8+ T cells from thawed PBMCs by magnetic negative selection. The starting material was CD8+ T cells from blood, obtained before the fourth cycle of nivolumab. These receptors were taken from a human donor with classical Hodgkin lymphoma.

This rearrangement joins TRBV5-1 to TRBJ2-7, with TRBD2 identical over 10 bases. The CDR3 totals 15 residues. The germline V gene encodes CDR1 SGHRS and CDR2 YFSETQ. J lost 3 bases, V lost 5 bases, and 8 bases had no gene match. As DNA, the CDR3 is TGCGCCAGCAGTCCGGGACTAGCGACGAACTACGAGCAGTACTTC. Its protein is CASSPGLATNYEQYF.

The rearrangement uses TRBV28 and TRBJ2-4, with D unclear. The CDR3 has 14 residues. Trimming shortened V by 3 bases and J by 0 bases, and 6 bases separated the two germline ends. The germline V gene has CDR1 MDHEN and CDR2 SYDVKM. This CDR3 is CASSLWEAKNIQYF. The CDR3 DNA follows: TGTGCCAGCAGTTTGTGGGAAGCCAAAAACATTCAGTACTTC. Drawing the rest from reference TRBV28 and TRBJ2-4, the complete variable domain is DVKVTQSSRYLVKRTGEKVFLECVQDMDHENMFWYRQDPGLGLRLIYFSYDVKMKEKGDIPEGYSVSREKKERFSLILESASTNQTSMYLCASSLWEAKNIQYFGAGTRLSVL.

V gene TRBV7-9 combines with J gene TRBJ2-5; TRBD1 is a possible D gene (6 bases). The CDR3 is 17 residues long. The germline CDR1 and CDR2 sequences are SEHNR and FQNEAQ (reference sequence). V shed 1 base and J shed 1 base, with 16 bases lying between them. The CDR3 sequence is CASSLGDRPGAQETQYF. In DNA form, the CDR3 reads TGTGCCAGCAGCTTAGGAGACCGTCCAGGGGCCCAAGAGACCCAGTACTTC.

The CDR3 here is CASSYAVFTGELFF. DNA for the CDR3: TGTGCCAGCAGTTACGCAGTCTTCACCGGGGAGCTGTTTTTT. The chain joins TRBV27 to TRBJ2-2, with unresolved D. Germline assignment: CDR1 MNHEY and CDR2 SMNVEV (reference sequence). V lost 4 bases and J 4 bases, leaving 10 bases between the germline ends. This CDR3 spans 14 amino acids.

This clone is labeled medium-sized. V usage is TRBV18 and J usage is TRBJ2-1; D gene uncertain. This CDR3 comprises 15 residues. Germline CDR1 and CDR2: KGHSH and LQKENI. V shed 3 bases and J shed 0 bases, with 9 bases lying between them. The CDR3 DNA is TGTGCCAGCTCACCTGACGACGTCTCCTACAATGAGCAGTTCTTC. As protein: CASSPDDVSYNEQFF.

In this sample, this clone turned up a few times. J is TRBJ2-1 and V is TRBV19; TRBD2 agrees at 8 bases. CDR1 and CDR2 (germline): LNHDA, SQIVND (reference sequence). The CDR3 loop spans 18 amino acids. With 3 bases clipped from V and 4 bases from J, the junction kept 14 bases outside the gene matches. For the CDR3, the DNA is TGTGCCAGTAGTATGCGTCTAGCGGGTCGCGGGTCGTACAATGAGCAGTTCTTC. The encoded protein is CASSMRLAGRGSYNEQFF.

The chain joins TRBV27 to TRBJ2-1; TRBD1 matches 7 bases. Trimming cost V 8 bases and J 7 bases; bases outside gene matches: 14. The CDR3 has 15 residues. The germline V gene has CDR1 MNHEY and CDR2 SMNVEV (reference sequence). CDR3 in DNA: TGTGCCAGCGTAGACCGGGACAGCGAGGGGAATGAGCAGTTCTTC. Amino acids: CASVDRDSEGNEQFF.

In its sample, this clone is medium-sized (0.01 to 0.1%). The chain has TRBV27 and TRBJ1-4; 7 nucleotides line up with TRBD1. The V and J ends lost 7 bases and 7 bases, in that order; junction bases with no gene match: 6. CDR1 and CDR2 from the germline V gene are MNHEY and SMNVEV (reference sequence). The CDR3 length is 13 residues. The CDR3 nucleotides read TGTGCCAGCACGAGGGGGCTTGGTGAAAAACTGTTTTTT. This gives the protein CASTRGLGEKLFF.

The chain couples TRBV14 to TRBJ2-1; 7 nucleotides line up with TRBD2. V lost 8 bases, J lost 7 bases, and 14 bases stayed unmatched. There are 15 residues in the CDR3. Germline V CDR1 and CDR2: SGHDN, FVKESK. The CDR3 DNA reads TGTGCCAGCGACCAGCGGGATAAAGTTGAAAATGAGCAGTTCTTC. Protein: CASDQRDKVENEQFF. The whole variable domain, filled in from reference TRBV14 and TRBJ2-1, reads EAGVTQFPSHSVIEKGQTVTLRCDPISGHDNLYWYRRVMGKEIKFLLHFVKESKQDESGMPNNRFLAERTGGTYSTLKVQPAELEDSGVYFCASDQRDKVENEQFFGPGTRLTVL.

This clone is labeled as large. The rearrangement joins TRBV19 to TRBJ2-2; either TRBD1 or TRBD2 may fit D (5 bases each). CDR1 is LNHDA and CDR2 is SQIVND in the germline V gene (reference sequence). The V and J ends lost 5 bases and 5 bases respectively, with 9 bases between them. This CDR3 spans 13 amino acids. The CDR3 sequence is CASSSGATGELFF. CDR3 in DNA: TGTGCCAGTAGTTCCGGGGCGACCGGGGAGCTGTTTTTT.